This T cell receptor (beta chain) appears in the sequencing data of a study of early T cells in non-severe SARS-CoV-2 infection. Study details: Unsorted whole blood bulk RNA was sequenced, with unpaired chains.

Findings of the study overall: VDJdb matching, biased toward anti-spike CD8 responses, missed private and CD4 specificities.

CDR1 and CDR2 (germline): MNHEY, SVGEGT. Between the trimmed V and J ends, which lost 4 bases and 8 bases, there was a span of 14 bases. The length of the CDR3 is 13 residues. As concerns this clonotype: Its antigen is undetermined.

The TCR library protocol attached unique molecular identifiers to the individual cDNA molecules. TCRdb independently ran MiXCR on the 5' RACE reads; one entry per CDR3 protein. The sample holds tens of thousands of distinct CDR3 sequences; roughly 7% are singletons and the top ten take approximately 8%. The gene calls are TRBV6-2 or TRBV6-3 and TRBJ1-1; no definite D call. Sequencing was carried out using whole blood. The TCR comes from an adult who was a healthcare worker with PCR-confirmed SARS-CoV-2 infection or an uninfected control (not recorded which). The CDR3 DNA reads TGTGCCAGCAGTTTTACCTCATCCACAGAAGCTTTCTTT. It encodes CASSFTSSTEAFF.